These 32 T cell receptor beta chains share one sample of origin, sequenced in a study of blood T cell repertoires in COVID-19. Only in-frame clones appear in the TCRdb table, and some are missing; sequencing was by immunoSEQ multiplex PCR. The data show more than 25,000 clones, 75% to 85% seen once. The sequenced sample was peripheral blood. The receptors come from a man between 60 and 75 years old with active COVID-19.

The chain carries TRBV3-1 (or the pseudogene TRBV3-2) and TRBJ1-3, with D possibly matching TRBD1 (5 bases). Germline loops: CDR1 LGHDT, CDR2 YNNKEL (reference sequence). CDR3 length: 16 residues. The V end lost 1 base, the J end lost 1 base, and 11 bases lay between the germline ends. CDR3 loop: CASSQVVGGSGNTIYF. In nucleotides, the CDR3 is TGTGCCAGCAGCCAAGTAGTCGGGGGTTCTGGAAACACCATATATTTT.

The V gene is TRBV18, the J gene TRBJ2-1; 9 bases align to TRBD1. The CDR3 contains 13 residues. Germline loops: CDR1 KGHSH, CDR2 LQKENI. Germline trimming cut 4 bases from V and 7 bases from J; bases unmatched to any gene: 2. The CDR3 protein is CASSQTGGNEQFF. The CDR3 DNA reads TGTGCCAGCTCACAGACAGGGGGAAATGAGCAGTTCTTC.

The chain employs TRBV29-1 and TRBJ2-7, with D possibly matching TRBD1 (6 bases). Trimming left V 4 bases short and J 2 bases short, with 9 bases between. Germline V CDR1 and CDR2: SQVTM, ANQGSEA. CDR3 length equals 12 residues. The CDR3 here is CSVVRDTYEQYF. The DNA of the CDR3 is TGCAGCGTTGTCCGGGACACCTACGAGCAGTACTTC.

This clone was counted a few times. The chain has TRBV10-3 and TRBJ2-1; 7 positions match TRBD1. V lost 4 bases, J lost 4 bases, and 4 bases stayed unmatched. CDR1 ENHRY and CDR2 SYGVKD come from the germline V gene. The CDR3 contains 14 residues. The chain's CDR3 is CAISARTGYNEQFF. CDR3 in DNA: TGTGCCATCAGTGCTAGGACAGGATACAATGAGCAGTTCTTC.

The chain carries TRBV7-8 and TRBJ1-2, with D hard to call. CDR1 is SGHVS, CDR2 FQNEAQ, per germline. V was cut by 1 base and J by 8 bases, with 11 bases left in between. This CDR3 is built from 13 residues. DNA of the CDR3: TGTGCCAGCAGCTTAGGGGCATCTGGAGGCTACACCTTC. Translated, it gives CASSLGASGGYTF.

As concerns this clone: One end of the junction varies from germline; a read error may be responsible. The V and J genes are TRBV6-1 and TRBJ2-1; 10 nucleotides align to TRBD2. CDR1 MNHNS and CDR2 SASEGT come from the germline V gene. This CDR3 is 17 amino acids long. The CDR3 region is CASREGSRASGSDEQFF. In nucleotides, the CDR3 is TGTGCCAGCAGGGAAGGCTCCAGGGCTAGCGGGAGTGATGAGCAGTTCTTC.

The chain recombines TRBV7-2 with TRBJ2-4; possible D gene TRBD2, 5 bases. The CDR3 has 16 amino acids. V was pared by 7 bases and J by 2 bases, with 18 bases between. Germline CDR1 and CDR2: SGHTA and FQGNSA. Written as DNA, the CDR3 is TGTGCCAGCACCCTACTAGATCCCTCGTCCAAAAACATTCAGTACTTC. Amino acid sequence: CASTLLDPSSKNIQYF. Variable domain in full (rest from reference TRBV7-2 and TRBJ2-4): GAGVSQSPSNKVTEKGKDVELRCDPISGHTALYWYRQSLGQGLEFLIYFQGNSAPDKSGLPSDRFSAERTGGSVSTLTIQRTQQEDSAVYLCASTLLDPSSKNIQYFGAGTRLSVL.

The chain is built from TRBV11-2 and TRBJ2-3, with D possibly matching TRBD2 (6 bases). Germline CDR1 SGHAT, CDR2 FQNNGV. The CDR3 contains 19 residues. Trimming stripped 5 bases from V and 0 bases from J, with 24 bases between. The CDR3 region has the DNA TGTGCCAGCAGCCAAAGGGTATTCGGCGGGACCGCTAGCACAGATACGCAGTATTTT. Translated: CASSQRVFGGTASTDTQYF.

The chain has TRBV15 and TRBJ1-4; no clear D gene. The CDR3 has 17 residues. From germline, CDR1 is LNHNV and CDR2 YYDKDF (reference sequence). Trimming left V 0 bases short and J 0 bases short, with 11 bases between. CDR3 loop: CATSRDNTQSTNEKLFF. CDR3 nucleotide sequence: TGTGCCACCAGCAGAGATAACACCCAATCAACTAATGAAAAACTGTTTTTT. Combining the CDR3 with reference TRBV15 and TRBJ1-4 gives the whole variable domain DAMVIQNPRYQVTQFGKPVTLSCSQTLNHNVMYWYQQKSSQAPKLLFHYYDKDFNNEADTPDNFQSRRPNTSFCFLDIRSPGLGDTAMYLCATSRDNTQSTNEKLFFGSGTQLSVL.

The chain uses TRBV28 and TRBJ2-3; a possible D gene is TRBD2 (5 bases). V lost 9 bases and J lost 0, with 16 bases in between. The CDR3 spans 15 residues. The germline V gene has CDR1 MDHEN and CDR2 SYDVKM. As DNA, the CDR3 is TGTGCCAGTGGAAGTCGGCGGGCTAGCACAGATACGCAGTATTTT. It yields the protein CASGSRRASTDTQYF. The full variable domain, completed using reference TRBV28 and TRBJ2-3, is DVKVTQSSRYLVKRTGEKVFLECVQDMDHENMFWYRQDPGLGLRLIYFSYDVKMKEKGDIPEGYSVSREKKERFSLILESASTNQTSMYLCASGSRRASTDTQYFGPGTRLTVL.

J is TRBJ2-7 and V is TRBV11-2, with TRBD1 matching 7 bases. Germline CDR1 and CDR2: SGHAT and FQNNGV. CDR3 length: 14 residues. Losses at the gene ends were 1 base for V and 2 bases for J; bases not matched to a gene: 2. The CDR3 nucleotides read TGTGCCAGCAGCTTAGGACAGGGTGCCTACGAGCAGTACTTC. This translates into CASSLGQGAYEQYF.

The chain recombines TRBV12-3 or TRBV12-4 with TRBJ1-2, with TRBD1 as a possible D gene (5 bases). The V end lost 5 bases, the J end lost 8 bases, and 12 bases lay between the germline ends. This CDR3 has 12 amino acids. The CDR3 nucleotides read TGTGCCAGCAGTGGGGGGAACCGAGGCTACACCTTC. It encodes CASSGGNRGYTF.

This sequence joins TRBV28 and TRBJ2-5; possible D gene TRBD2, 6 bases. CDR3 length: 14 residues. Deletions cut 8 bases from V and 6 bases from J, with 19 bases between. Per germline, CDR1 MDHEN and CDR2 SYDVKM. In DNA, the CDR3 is TGTGCCAGCCGCGCCCGTTCCGGGAGCCAGACCCAGTACTTC. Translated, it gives CASRARSGSQTQYF.

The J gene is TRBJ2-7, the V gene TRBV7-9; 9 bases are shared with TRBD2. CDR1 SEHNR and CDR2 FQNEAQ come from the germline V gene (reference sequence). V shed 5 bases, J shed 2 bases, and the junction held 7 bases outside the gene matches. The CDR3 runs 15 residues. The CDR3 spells CASSPPSGTTYEQYF. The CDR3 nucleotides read TGTGCCAGCAGCCCTCCTAGCGGGACTACCTACGAGCAGTACTTC.

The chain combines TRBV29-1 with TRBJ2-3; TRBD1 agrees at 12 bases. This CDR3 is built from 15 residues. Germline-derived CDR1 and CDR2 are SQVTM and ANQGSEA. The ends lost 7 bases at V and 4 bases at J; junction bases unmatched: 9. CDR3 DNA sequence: TGCAGCGCCACGGTGGGACAGGGGGCTTCAGATACGCAGTATTTT. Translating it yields CSATVGQGASDTQYF.

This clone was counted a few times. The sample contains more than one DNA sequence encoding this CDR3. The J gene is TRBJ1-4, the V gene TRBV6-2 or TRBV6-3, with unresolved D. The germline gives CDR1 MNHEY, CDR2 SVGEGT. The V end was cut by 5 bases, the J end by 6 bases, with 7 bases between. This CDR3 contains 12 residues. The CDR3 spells CASSPADEKLFF. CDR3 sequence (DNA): TGTGCCAGCAGTCCGGCGGATGAAAAACTGTTTTTT.

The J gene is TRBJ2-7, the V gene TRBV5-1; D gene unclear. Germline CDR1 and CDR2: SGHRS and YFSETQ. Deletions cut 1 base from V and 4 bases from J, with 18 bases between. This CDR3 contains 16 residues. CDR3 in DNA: TGCGCCAGCAGCTTGCCCACATCTCCCCGATCATACGAGCAGTACTTC. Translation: CASSLPTSPRSYEQYF.

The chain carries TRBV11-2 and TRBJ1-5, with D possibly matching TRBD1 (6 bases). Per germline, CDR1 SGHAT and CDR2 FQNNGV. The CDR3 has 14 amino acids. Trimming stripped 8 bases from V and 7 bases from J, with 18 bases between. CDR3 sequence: CASAKTGQGQPQHF. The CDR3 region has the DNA TGTGCCAGCGCAAAAACTGGCCAGGGGCAGCCCCAGCATTTT.

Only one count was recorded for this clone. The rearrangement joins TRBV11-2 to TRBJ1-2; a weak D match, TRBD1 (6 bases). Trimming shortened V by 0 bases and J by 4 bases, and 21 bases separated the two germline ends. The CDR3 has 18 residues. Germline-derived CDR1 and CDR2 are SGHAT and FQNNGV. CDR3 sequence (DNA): TGTGCCAGCAGCTTAGATCTTCGTGCTGGGGGGGCCCGCTATGGCTACACCTTC. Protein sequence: CASSLDLRAGGARYGYTF.

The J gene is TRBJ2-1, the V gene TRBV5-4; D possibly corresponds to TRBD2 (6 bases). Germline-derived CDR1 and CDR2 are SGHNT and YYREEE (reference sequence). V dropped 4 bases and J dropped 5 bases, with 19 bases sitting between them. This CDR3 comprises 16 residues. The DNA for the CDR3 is TGTGCCAGCAGCGCCGGGACTCCGGGAGCCCACAATGAGCAGTTCTTC. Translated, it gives CASSAGTPGAHNEQFF.

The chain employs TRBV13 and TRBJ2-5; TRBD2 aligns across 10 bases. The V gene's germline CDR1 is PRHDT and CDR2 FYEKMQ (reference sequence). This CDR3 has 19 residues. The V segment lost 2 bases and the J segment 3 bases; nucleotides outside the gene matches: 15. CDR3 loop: CASSLFKVIGTSEEETQYF. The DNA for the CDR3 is TGTGCCAGCAGCTTATTTAAGGTAATCGGGACTAGCGAAGAAGAGACCCAGTACTTC.

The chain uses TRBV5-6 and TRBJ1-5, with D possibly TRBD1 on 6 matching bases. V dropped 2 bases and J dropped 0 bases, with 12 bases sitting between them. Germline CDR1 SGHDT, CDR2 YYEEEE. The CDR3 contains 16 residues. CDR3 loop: CASSLKGDISNQPQHF. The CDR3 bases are TGTGCCAGCAGCTTAAAGGGGGACATTAGCAATCAGCCCCAGCATTTT.

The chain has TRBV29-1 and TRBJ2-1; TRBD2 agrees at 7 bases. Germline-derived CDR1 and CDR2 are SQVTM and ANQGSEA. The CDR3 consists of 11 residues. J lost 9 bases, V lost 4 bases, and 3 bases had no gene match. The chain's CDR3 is CSVGTSTEQFF. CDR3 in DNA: TGCAGCGTTGGGACTAGTACTGAGCAGTTCTTC.

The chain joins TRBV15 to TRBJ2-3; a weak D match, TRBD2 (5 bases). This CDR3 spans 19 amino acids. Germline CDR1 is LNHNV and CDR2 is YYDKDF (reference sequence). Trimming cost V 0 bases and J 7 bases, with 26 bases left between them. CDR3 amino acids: CATSRDLGVTERVTHTQYF. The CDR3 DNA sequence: TGTGCCACCAGCAGAGATCTCGGGGTGACCGAGAGGGTCACGCATACGCAGTATTTT. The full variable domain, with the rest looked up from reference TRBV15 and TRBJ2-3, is DAMVIQNPRYQVTQFGKPVTLSCSQTLNHNVMYWYQQKSSQAPKLLFHYYDKDFNNEADTPDNFQSRRPNTSFCFLDIRSPGLGDTAMYLCATSRDLGVTERVTHTQYFGPGTRLTVL.

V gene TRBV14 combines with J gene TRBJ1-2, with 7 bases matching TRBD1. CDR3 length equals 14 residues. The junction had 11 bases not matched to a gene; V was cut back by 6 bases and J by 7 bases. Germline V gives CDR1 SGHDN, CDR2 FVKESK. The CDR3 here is CASSPTETGFGYTF. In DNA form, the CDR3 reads TGTGCCAGCAGTCCAACGGAGACAGGGTTTGGCTACACCTTC.

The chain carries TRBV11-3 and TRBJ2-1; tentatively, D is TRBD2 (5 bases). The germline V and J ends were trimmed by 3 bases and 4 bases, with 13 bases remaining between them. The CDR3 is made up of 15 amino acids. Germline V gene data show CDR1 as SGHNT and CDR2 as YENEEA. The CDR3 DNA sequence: TGTGCCAGCAGCTTGGGAGACCTAATGTACAATGAGCAGTTCTTC. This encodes CASSLGDLMYNEQFF.

The CDR3 loop reads CASSQYLLSVAGVYNEQFF. CDR3 DNA: TGTGCCAGCAGCCAATACCTCCTTTCGGTAGCGGGGGTTTACAATGAGCAGTTCTTC. The chain has TRBV4-2 and TRBJ2-1; TRBD2 agrees at 9 bases. This CDR3 has 19 amino acids. Trimming removed 2 bases from V and 4 bases from J; junction bases left unmatched: 15. The germline CDR1 and CDR2 sequences are LGHNA and YNFKEQ.

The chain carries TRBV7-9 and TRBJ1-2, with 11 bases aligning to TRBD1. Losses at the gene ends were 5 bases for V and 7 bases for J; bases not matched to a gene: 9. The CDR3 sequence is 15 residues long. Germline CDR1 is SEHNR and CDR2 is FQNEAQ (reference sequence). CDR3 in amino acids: CASSAFSGTGGGYTF. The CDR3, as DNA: TGTGCCAGCAGCGCCTTTTCTGGGACAGGGGGTGGCTACACCTTC. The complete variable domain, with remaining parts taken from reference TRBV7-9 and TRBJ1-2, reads DTGVSQNPRHKITKRGQNVTFRCDPISEHNRLYWYRQTLGQGPEFLTYFQNEAQLEKSRLLSDRFSAERPKGSFSTLEIQRTEQGDSAMYLCASSAFSGTGGGYTFGSGTRLTVV.

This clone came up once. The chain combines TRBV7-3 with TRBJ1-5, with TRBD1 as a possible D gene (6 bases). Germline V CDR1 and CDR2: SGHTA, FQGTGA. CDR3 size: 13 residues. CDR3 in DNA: TGTGCAACCGCGCGGGGGGCCAATCAGCCCCAGCATTTT. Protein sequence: CATARGANQPQHF. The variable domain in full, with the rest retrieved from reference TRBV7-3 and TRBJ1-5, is GAGVSQTPSNKVTEKGKYVELRCDPISGHTALYWYRQSLGQGPEFLIYFQGTGAADDSGLPNDRFFAVRPEGSVSTLKIQRTERGDSAVYLCATARGANQPQHFGDGTRLSIL.

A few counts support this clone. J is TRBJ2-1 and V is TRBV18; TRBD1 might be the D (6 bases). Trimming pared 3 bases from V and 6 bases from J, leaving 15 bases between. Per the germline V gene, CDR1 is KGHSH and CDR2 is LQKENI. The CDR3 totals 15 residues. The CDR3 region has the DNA TGTGCCAGCTCACCTCGACAGGTGGCCTTCAATGAGCAGTTCTTC. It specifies CASSPRQVAFNEQFF.

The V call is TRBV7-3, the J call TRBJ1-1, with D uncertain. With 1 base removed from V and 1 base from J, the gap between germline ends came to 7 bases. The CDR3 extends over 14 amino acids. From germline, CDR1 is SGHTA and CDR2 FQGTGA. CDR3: CASSLNPGNTEAFF. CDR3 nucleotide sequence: TGTGCCAGCAGCTTAAACCCAGGGAACACTGAAGCTTTCTTT.

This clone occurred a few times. CDR3 loop: CASRELAGVEQYF. CDR3 nucleotides: TGTGCCAGCAGGGAGCTAGCGGGAGTTGAGCAGTACTTC. The chain has TRBV27 and TRBJ2-7; 10 bases fit TRBD2. The CDR3 has 13 residues. J was trimmed by 7 bases and V by 6 bases; bases with no gene match: 6. Germline CDR1 reads MNHEY; CDR2 reads SMNVEV (reference sequence).